The following is a T cell receptor beta chain sequence with its context. The record originates from a study of blood T cell repertoires in COVID-19. CDR1 is MNHEY, CDR2 SVGAGI, per germline. V lost 2 bases to trimming and J lost 4 bases, with 15 bases between them. This CDR3 spans 16 amino acids. Clones were read by immunoSEQ multiplex PCR, and TCRdb kept only the in-frame ones, dropping some. The sample includes some 300,000 clones, about 88% of them seen just once. The TCR was taken from a man in his 70s with acute or convalescent COVID-19. The rearrangement links TRBV6-5 to TRBJ2-1; D might be TRBD2 (6 bases). Input material: peripheral blood. DNA for the CDR3: TGTGCCAGCAGTTACCTGGGGGGTCAGCGATACAATGAGCAGTTCTTC. Translation gives CASSYLGGQRYNEQFF.